Below, 17 T cell receptor beta chains from the same sample are listed, as sequenced in a study of neoadjuvant anti-PD-1 for oral cavity cancer. Assay: immunoSEQ multiplex PCR; the TCRdb copy retains only in-frame clones and omits some. The sample records around 9,800 clones, more than 45% being singletons. The sample consisted of tumor tissue, taken before nivolumab (anti-PD-1) treatment. These receptors all come from a person aged 35-80 years with oral cavity squamous cell carcinoma.

The chain carries TRBV9 and TRBJ2-1, with D unresolved. The germline CDR1 and CDR2 sequences are SGDLS and YYNGEE. The V end was cut by 0 bases, the J end by 3 bases, with 1 base between. This CDR3 contains 12 residues. DNA for the CDR3: TGTGCCAGCAGCGTAGACTACAATGAGCAGTTCTTC. Protein sequence: CASSVDYNEQFF. The entire variable domain, with the rest obtained from reference TRBV9 and TRBJ2-1, is as follows: DSGVTQTPKHLITATGQRVTLRCSPRSGDLSVYWYQQSLDQGLQFLIQYYNGEERAKGNILERFSAQQFPDLHSELNLSSLELGDSALYFCASSVDYNEQFFGPGTRLTVL.

The chain links TRBV7-2 to TRBJ1-1; D may be TRBD1 (5 bases). The germline V gene encodes CDR1 SGHTA and CDR2 FQGNSA. This CDR3 spans 16 amino acids. Trimming removed 5 bases from V and 0 bases from J, with 16 bases in between. The chain's CDR3 is CASSPGHGEMNTEAFF. The CDR3 bases are TGTGCCAGCAGCCCAGGGCACGGTGAAATGAACACTGAAGCTTTCTTT.

This clone showed up just a few times. Within the sample, other DNA sequences also encode this same CDR3. This chain connects TRBV18 to TRBJ2-7; D may be TRBD1 (6 bases). The CDR3 extends over 13 amino acids. Germline-derived CDR1 and CDR2 are KGHSH and LQKENI. Trimming cost V 4 bases and J 6 bases, with 13 bases left between them. CDR3 protein: CASSLQGVGEQYF. The CDR3 DNA is TGTGCCAGCTCACTACAGGGCGTCGGCGAGCAGTACTTC.

This clone was detected only a few times. This chain joins TRBV13 and TRBJ2-7; D is undetermined. V lost 5 bases and J 6 bases, leaving 11 bases between the germline ends. This CDR3 has 12 residues. Germline V gene data show CDR1 as PRHDT and CDR2 as FYEKMQ (reference sequence). Here the CDR3 DNA reads TGTGCCAGCAGCAACCCCGTGGGCGAGCAGTACTTC. It is translated as CASSNPVGEQYF.

The chain combines TRBV7-9 with TRBJ2-1; no firm D call. The CDR3 totals 12 residues. The germline V gene encodes CDR1 SEHNR and CDR2 FQNEAQ (reference sequence). Between the trimmed V and J ends, which lost 5 bases and 2 bases, there was a span of 4 bases. In nucleotides, the CDR3 is TGTGCCAGCAGCGGGACCTACAATGAGCAGTTCTTC. It codes for CASSGTYNEQFF.

The chain employs TRBV7-2 and TRBJ1-1; weak D call: TRBD1 (6 bases). The V end was cut by 1 base, the J end by 0 bases, with 15 bases between. The CDR3 totals 17 residues. CDR1 SGHTA and CDR2 FQGNSA come from the germline V gene. Here the CDR3 reads CASSLVGGGTLNTEAFF. The CDR3 bases are TGTGCCAGCAGCTTAGTGGGGGGTGGGACATTGAACACTGAAGCTTTCTTT. Full variable domain (outside the CDR3, taken from reference TRBV7-2 and TRBJ1-1): GAGVSQSPSNKVTEKGKDVELRCDPISGHTALYWYRQSLGQGLEFLIYFQGNSAPDKSGLPSDRFSAERTGGSVSTLTIQRTQQEDSAVYLCASSLVGGGTLNTEAFFGQGTRLTVV.

The chain has TRBV6-5 and TRBJ2-7; 8 bases align to TRBD2. With V trimmed by 8 bases and J by 5 bases, 11 bases remained unmatched. This CDR3 region has 14 residues. Germline values: CDR1 MNHEY, CDR2 SVGAGI. The CDR3 nucleotides read TGTGCCAGCGCTCCGGGAGGGGGGGTCAACGAGCAGTACTTC. Protein sequence: CASAPGGGVNEQYF.

The chain links TRBV4-2 to TRBJ2-7, with 8 bases lining up with TRBD2. The J segment lost 2 bases and the V segment lost 1 base, leaving 4 bases of the junction unmatched. This CDR3 is 15 amino acids long. Germline CDR1 is LGHNA and CDR2 is YNFKEQ. The CDR3 region has the DNA TGTGCCAGCAGCCAAGCTTTAGCGGGAACCTACGAGCAGTACTTC. Protein sequence: CASSQALAGTYEQYF.

This chain connects TRBV14 to TRBJ2-3; D might be TRBD1 (5 bases). This CDR3 spans 16 amino acids. The germline gives CDR1 SGHDN, CDR2 FVKESK. V lost 5 bases and J 1 base, leaving 16 bases between the germline ends. In DNA form, the CDR3 reads TGTGCCAGCAGCACTCTATGGGGCCAGGGCACAGATACGCAGTATTTT. Translation gives CASSTLWGQGTDTQYF.

This clone was detected once. The J gene is TRBJ1-1, the V gene TRBV7-3; D unresolved. Germline assignment: CDR1 SGHTA and CDR2 FQGTGA. The CDR3 covers 13 residues. Trimming pared 5 bases from V and 1 base from J, leaving 8 bases between. The DNA of the CDR3 is TGTGCCAGCAGCCCCGCGGGGAACACTGAAGCTTTCTTT. This gives the protein CASSPAGNTEAFF.

V usage is TRBV6-1 and J usage is TRBJ2-2; D might be TRBD1 (5 bases). V was clipped by 7 bases and J by 6 bases, with 9 bases between them. Per the germline V gene, CDR1 is MNHNS and CDR2 is SASEGT. The CDR3 runs to 12 residues. The CDR3 is CASKRTPGELFF. DNA for the CDR3: TGTGCCAGCAAAAGGACACCCGGGGAGCTGTTTTTT.

The chain uses TRBV10-3 and TRBJ1-4, with 12 nucleotides matching TRBD1. Germline assignment: CDR1 ENHRY and CDR2 SYGVKD. The V gene end was trimmed by 6 bases and the J gene end by 7 bases; junction bases not matched to a gene: 6. The CDR3 runs 15 residues. The CDR3 here is CAISPGQGAIEKLFF. The CDR3 coding sequence is TGTGCCATCAGCCCGGGACAGGGGGCGATTGAAAAACTGTTTTTT.

This rearrangement joins TRBV6-1 to TRBJ1-6; D is undetermined. The V and J ends lost 5 bases and 5 bases respectively, with 10 bases between them. The CDR3 is made up of 14 amino acids. Germline V lookup: CDR1 MNHNS, CDR2 SASEGT. CDR3 DNA: TGTGCCAGCAGTTATCCGGGAGATAATTCACCCCTCCACTTT. Its translation is CASSYPGDNSPLHF.

This clone is medium-sized. The chain carries TRBV7-2 and TRBJ2-3; 11 bases fit TRBD2. Germline-derived CDR1 and CDR2 are SGHTA and FQGNSA. This CDR3 has 14 residues. Trimming at V came to 4 bases and at J to 6 bases, leaving 3 bases not matched to a gene. CDR3 coding DNA: TGTGCCAGCAGCTCGAGGACTAGCGGGGATACGCAGTATTTT. Its translation: CASSSRTSGDTQYF.

This clone was observed a few times. The rearrangement links TRBV7-9 to TRBJ2-1, with 8 bases aligning to TRBD2. J lost 13 bases, V lost 3 bases, and 11 bases had no gene match. The CDR3 extends over 14 amino acids. Per the germline V gene, CDR1 is SEHNR and CDR2 is FQNEAQ (reference sequence). Here the CDR3 reads CASSLVTSGKKQFF. CDR3 nucleotide sequence: TGTGCCAGCAGCTTGGTAACTAGCGGAAAGAAACAGTTCTTC.

This clone was observed a handful of times. The V and J genes are TRBV19 and TRBJ2-7; 8 positions match TRBD1. Germline CDR1 LNHDA, CDR2 SQIVND (reference sequence). This CDR3 comprises 16 residues. The ends lost 4 bases at V and 3 bases at J; junction bases unmatched: 11. CDR3 coding DNA: TGTGCCAGTAGTACGACAGGGGTGGAGGGTCTCTACGAGCAGTACTTC. It specifies CASSTTGVEGLYEQYF.

The chain joins TRBV9 to TRBJ2-5; D remains ambiguous. Per germline, CDR1 SGDLS and CDR2 YYNGEE. With 2 bases removed from V and 1 base from J, the gap between germline ends came to 9 bases. The CDR3 is 14 amino acids. In nucleotides, the CDR3 is TGTGCCAGCAGCGTTTCCGGGTCCCAAGAGACCCAGTACTTC. Amino acid sequence: CASSVSGSQETQYF.